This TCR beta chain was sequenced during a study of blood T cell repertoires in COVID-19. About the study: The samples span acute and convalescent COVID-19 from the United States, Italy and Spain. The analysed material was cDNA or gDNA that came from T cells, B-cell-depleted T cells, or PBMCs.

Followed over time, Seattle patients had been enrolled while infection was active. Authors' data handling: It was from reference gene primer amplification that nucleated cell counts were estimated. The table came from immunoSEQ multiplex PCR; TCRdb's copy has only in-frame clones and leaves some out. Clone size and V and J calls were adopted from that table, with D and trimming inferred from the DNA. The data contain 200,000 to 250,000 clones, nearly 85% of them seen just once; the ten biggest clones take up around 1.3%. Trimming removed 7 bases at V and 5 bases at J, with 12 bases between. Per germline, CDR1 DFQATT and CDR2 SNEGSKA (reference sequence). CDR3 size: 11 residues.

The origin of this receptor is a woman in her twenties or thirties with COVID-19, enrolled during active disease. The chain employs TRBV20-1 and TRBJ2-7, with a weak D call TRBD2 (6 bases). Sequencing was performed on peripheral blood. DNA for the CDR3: TGCAGTGTGGGAAGCGGGCACGAGCAGTACTTC. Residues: CSVGSGHEQYF.